This entry lists 15 T cell receptor beta chains sequenced from one sample in a study of blood T cells in healthy people across ages. Together with a sample-barcoded 5' primer, a J-beta primer mix was included in a second PCR lasting about 6 to 12 cycles. TCRdb processed the 5' RACE reads anew with MiXCR; each CDR3 protein has one entry. The table records about 1.5 million distinct CDR3 sequences, roughly 43% of them present only once. What was sequenced was blood. The receptor source for this set is a woman aged 18-29 years in good health.

The chain combines TRBV21-1 with TRBJ1-5. TRBV21-1 is termed a pseudogene. The CDR3 totals 18 residues. CDR3 sequence: CASSKREVFGRSNQPQHF. DNA of the CDR3: TGTGCCAGCAGCAAAAGAGAAGTGTTTGGGAGAAGCAATCAGCCCCAGCATTTT.

This clonotype showed up just a few times. V usage is TRBV4-2 and J usage is TRBJ2-5, with TRBD2 matching over 10 bases. The CDR3 has 17 residues. V was clipped by 3 bases and J by 2 bases; unmatched bases: 9. CDR1 is LGHNA and CDR2 is YNFKEQ in the germline V gene. As DNA, the CDR3 is TGTGCCAGCAGCCAGTCCGGTGCTAGCGGGGGTCAAGAGACCCAGTACTTC. Amino acid sequence: CASSQSGASGGQETQYF.

There are a few counts of this clonotype. The gene calls are TRBV7-2 and TRBJ1-5, with D hard to call. Germline values: CDR1 SGHTA, CDR2 FQGNSA. The length of the CDR3 is 15 residues. Trimming left V 5 bases short and J 0 bases short, with 11 bases between. The DNA of the CDR3 is TGTGCCAGCAGCGCCCGCCCTTATAGCAATCAGCCCCAGCATTTT. This gives the protein CASSARPYSNQPQHF. The whole variable domain, remainder taken from reference TRBV7-2 and TRBJ1-5, is GAGVSQSPSNKVTEKGKDVELRCDPISGHTALYWYRQSLGQGLEFLIYFQGNSAPDKSGLPSDRFSAERTGGSVSTLTIQRTQQEDSAVYLCASSARPYSNQPQHFGDGTRLSIL.

In this sample, this clonotype turned up a few times. The CDR3 coding sequence is TGTGCCAGCAGCCAAGATCGTACTAGCGGGAGAGCTAAAAACATTCAGTACTTC. It codes for CASSQDRTSGRAKNIQYF. The gene calls are TRBV4-2 and TRBJ2-4, with 11 bases lining up with TRBD2. Trimming cost V 0 bases and J 4 bases; bases outside gene matches: 8. Germline CDR1 is LGHNA and CDR2 is YNFKEQ. The CDR3 totals 18 residues.

The genes are TRBV9 and TRBJ2-5; unclear D gene. The CDR3 runs 15 residues. CDR1 is SGDLS and CDR2 is YYNGEE in the germline V gene. V lost 0 bases and J lost 11, with 20 bases in between. CDR3 DNA: TGTGCCAGCAGCGTAGGGGCAGCCTGGCCAAATGAGCAGTACTTC. It yields the protein CASSVGAAWPNEQYF.

The chain has TRBV4-1 and TRBJ2-3, with D possibly matching TRBD1 (5 bases). Trimming took 10 bases from V and 1 from J, leaving 9 bases between them. Germline assignment: CDR1 MGHRA and CDR2 YSYEKL. This CDR3 contains 12 residues. CDR3 loop: CAIPTGTDTQYF. The CDR3 DNA sequence: TGCGCCATCCCGACAGGCACAGATACGCAGTATTTT.

In the case of this clonotype: One base away lies a much larger clone, so this may be a sequencing read error. Given the absence of the conserved phenylalanine or tryptophan at the CDR3 end, a read error is likely. The chain uses TRBV27 and TRBJ1-2; no clear D gene. The germline gives CDR1 MNHEY, CDR2 SMNVEV (reference sequence). The CDR3 spans 14 residues. V gave up 6 bases and J gave up 4 bases, with 15 bases separating them. Here the CDR3 reads CASRGRNWGYGYTL. CDR3 in DNA: TGTGCCAGCAGGGGTAGGAATTGGGGCTATGGCTACACCTTA.

This clonotype was seen only once. The chain couples TRBV7-2 to TRBJ2-7; possible D gene TRBD2, 6 bases. The J call may be incorrect, as the DNA end agrees better with TRBJ2-5. This CDR3 region has 16 residues. Germline assignment: CDR1 SGHTA and CDR2 FQGNSA. The CDR3 DNA follows: TGTGCCAGCAGCTTAGGAGGACTACTTAGACAAGAGACCCAGTACTTC. Protein: CASSLGGLLRQETQYF.

The sample holds one count of this clonotype. V usage is TRBV7-2 and J usage is TRBJ2-3; D is perhaps TRBD2 (6 bases). Germline values: CDR1 SGHTA, CDR2 FQGNSA. The CDR3 spans 15 residues. Trimming took off 3 bases at V and 0 bases at J, with 10 bases between the two ends. In nucleotides, the CDR3 is TGTGCCAGCAGCTTGTATGGGGGGAGCACAGATACGCAGTATTTT. It encodes CASSLYGGSTDTQYF.

The chain couples TRBV7-2 to TRBJ1-5; tentatively, D is TRBD1 (5 bases). This CDR3 has 15 amino acids. V was pared by 1 base and J by 3 bases, with 10 bases between. CDR1 is SGHTA and CDR2 is FQGNSA in the germline V gene. The CDR3 region is CASSLGRAYNQPQHF. The CDR3 DNA sequence: TGTGCCAGCAGCTTAGGCAGGGCCTACAATCAGCCCCAGCATTTT.

The rearrangement uses TRBV3-1 and TRBJ2-5; D not certain. The DNA matches TRBJ2-4 better at its end, which makes the J call doubtful. Germline-derived CDR1 and CDR2 are LGHDT and YNNKEL (reference sequence). The CDR3 sequence is 13 residues long. The CDR3 bases are TGTGCCAGCAGCCAAGGACGTAATCCCATTCAGTACTTC. This codes for CASSQGRNPIQYF.

This clonotype was counted a few times. This chain joins TRBV18 and TRBJ2-1; no reliable D call. The V end lost 2 bases, the J end lost 2 bases, and 10 bases lay between the germline ends. The germline CDR1 and CDR2 sequences are KGHSH and LQKENI. This CDR3 has 15 amino acids. The CDR3 protein is CASSPGLDAYNEQFF. CDR3 nucleotides: TGTGCCAGCTCACCAGGGCTAGATGCCTACAATGAGCAGTTCTTC.

The CDR3 DNA is TGCAGCGTCGGGCGGGGGGCGCGTCGAGTTGAGCAGTACTTC. This sequence encodes CSVGRGARRVEQYF. The genes are TRBV29-1 and TRBJ2-7; the match to TRBD2 covers 8 bases. The CDR3 sequence is 14 residues long. The trim removed 6 bases at V and 7 bases at J, leaving 14 bases unmatched. Per the germline V gene, CDR1 is SQVTM and CDR2 is ANQGSEA.

The sample holds a few counts of this clonotype. The chain joins TRBV5-1 to TRBJ2-7; 9 bases fit TRBD1. Trimming at V came to 5 bases and at J to 3 bases, leaving 6 bases not matched to a gene. The V gene's germline CDR1 is SGHRS and CDR2 YFSETQ. The CDR3 length is 14 residues. CDR3 loop: CASRPTGGNYEQYF. In DNA, the CDR3 is TGCGCCAGCAGGCCGACAGGGGGAAACTACGAGCAGTACTTC.

This sequence joins TRBV10-3 and TRBJ2-7; D possibly corresponds to TRBD1 (5 bases). The CDR3 length is 14 residues. Germline V CDR1 and CDR2: ENHRY, SYGVKD. Trimming shortened V by 4 bases and J by 2 bases, and 12 bases separated the two germline ends. CDR3 amino acids: CAISVQGRPYEQYF. CDR3 nucleotide sequence: TGTGCCATCAGTGTTCAGGGCCGTCCCTACGAGCAGTACTTC.